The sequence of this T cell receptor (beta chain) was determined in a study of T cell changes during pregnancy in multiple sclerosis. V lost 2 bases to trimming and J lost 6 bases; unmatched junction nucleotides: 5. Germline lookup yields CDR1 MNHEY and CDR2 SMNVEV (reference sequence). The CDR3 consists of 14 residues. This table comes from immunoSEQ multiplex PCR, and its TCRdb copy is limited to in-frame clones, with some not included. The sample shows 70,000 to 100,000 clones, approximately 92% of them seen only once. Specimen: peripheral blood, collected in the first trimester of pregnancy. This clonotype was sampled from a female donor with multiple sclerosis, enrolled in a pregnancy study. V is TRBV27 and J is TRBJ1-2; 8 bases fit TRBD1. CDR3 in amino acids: CASSLAGGFNGYTF. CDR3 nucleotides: TGTGCCAGCAGTTTAGCAGGGGGCTTCAATGGCTACACCTTC.